These 29 T cell receptor beta chains came from one sample sequenced in a study of regulatory T cells in long-lasting Graves disease. Specified time point: persistent/refractory GD, antithyroid drugs over 5 years with positive TRAb. The TCR library was made from RNA extracted from PBMCs. Construction of TCR beta libraries relied on iRepertoire HTBI primers and on Arm-PCR targeting CDR3 regions. Using its own MiXCR run on the multiplex PCR reads, TCRdb lists one record per CDR3 protein. The sample has about 460,000 distinct CDR3 sequences; approximately 23% are singletons. The starting material was peripheral blood mononuclear cells (PBMCs), obtained when the disease was refractory, from a patient treated with antithyroid drugs. Receptors originate from a female donor with Graves disease.

In its sample, this clonotype was seen a few times. The chain recombines TRBV4-3 with TRBJ2-7, with TRBD1 matching over 8 bases. The V gene's germline CDR1 is LGHNA and CDR2 YSLEER. This CDR3 is 17 amino acids long. The ends lost 0 bases at V and 3 bases at J; junction bases unmatched: 10. CDR3 DNA: TGCGCCAGCAGCCAAGATGCGGAGGACAGGGTGGGCTACGAGCAGTACTTC. Translating gives CASSQDAEDRVGYEQYF.

This clonotype was found many times. The chain employs TRBV28 and TRBJ1-2, with 7 bases matching TRBD1. Unmatched junction bases numbered 9, after V lost 6 bases and J lost 8 bases. Germline V gene data show CDR1 as MDHEN and CDR2 as SYDVKM. The CDR3 extends over 13 amino acids. The CDR3 bases are TGTGCCAGCAGAACTTCAGGGGGGAGAGGCTACACCTTC. It is translated as CASRTSGGRGYTF.

This clonotype appeared many times. The chain links TRBV11-2 to TRBJ1-1; D gene unclear. The CDR3 runs 13 residues. V dropped 1 base and J dropped 1 base, with 4 bases sitting between them. The germline CDR1 and CDR2 sequences are SGHAT and FQNNGV. The CDR3 region has the DNA TGTGCCAGCAGCTTAGTAACGAACACTGAAGCTTTCTTT. Translation: CASSLVTNTEAFF.

The chain carries TRBV30 and TRBJ2-7, with D possibly TRBD1 on 6 matching bases. V lost 1 base and J lost 7, with 14 bases in between. CDR1 GTSNPN and CDR2 SVGIG come from the germline V gene (reference sequence). This CDR3 is built from 13 residues. CDR3 sequence reads: CAWSASPRGEQYF. CDR3 in DNA: TGTGCCTGGAGTGCTTCCCCGAGGGGGGAGCAGTACTTC.

The chain employs TRBV19 and TRBJ1-1; D is perhaps TRBD1 (5 bases). The V gene's germline CDR1 is LNHDA and CDR2 SQIVND (reference sequence). The CDR3 is 15 residues long. With 0 bases removed from V and 4 bases from J, the gap between germline ends came to 12 bases. Here the CDR3 reads CASSIESGIVTEAFF. CDR3 nucleotide sequence: TGTGCCAGTAGTATAGAATCAGGGATAGTCACTGAAGCTTTCTTT.

This clonotype was detected many times. The chain couples TRBV10-2 to TRBJ1-5; D is ambiguous. Germline-derived CDR1 and CDR2 are WSHSY and SAAADI. The germline V and J ends were trimmed by 4 bases and 3 bases, with 10 bases remaining between them. This CDR3 has 14 residues. This CDR3 is CASSARATNQPQHF. Here the CDR3 DNA reads TGCGCCAGCAGTGCCCGGGCCACCAATCAGCCCCAGCATTTT.

The chain has TRBV9 and TRBJ1-1; D ambiguous. The germline CDR1 and CDR2 sequences are SGDLS and YYNGEE. The ends were cut back, 3 bases at V and 1 base at J, with 13 bases in the middle. The CDR3 is 15 amino acids. This chain's CDR3 is CASSGLGSRNTEAFF. Here the CDR3 DNA reads TGTGCCAGCAGCGGACTGGGGAGTAGGAACACTGAAGCTTTCTTT.

As to this clonotype: A single base is all that separates this from a far larger clone, so a read error is likely. The chain couples TRBV7-8 to TRBJ1-1, with a weak D call TRBD1 (6 bases). The CDR3 contains 14 residues. Germline assignment: CDR1 SGHVS and CDR2 FQNEAQ. The DNA of the CDR3 is TGTGCCAGCAGCTTGGGACACCAGAACACTGAAACTTTCTTT. Amino acids: CASSLGHQNTETFF.

This clonotype appeared many times. The V gene is TRBV2, the J gene TRBJ2-7; TRBD2 matches 13 bases. Germline V gene lookup returns CDR1 SNHLY and CDR2 FYNNEI. Germline trimming cut 3 bases from V and 5 bases from J; bases unmatched to any gene: 4. The CDR3 extends over 15 amino acids. The CDR3 DNA follows: TGTGCCAGCAGTGACGGACTAGCGGGAGTCGACGAGCAGTACTTC. Translating it yields CASSDGLAGVDEQYF.

The chain links TRBV2 to TRBJ1-3, with TRBD1 as a possible D gene (6 bases). V lost 6 bases and J 0 bases, leaving 12 bases between the germline ends. The CDR3 runs 15 residues. Germline V CDR1 and CDR2: SNHLY, FYNNEI. The CDR3 sequence is CASSRGPGSGNTIYF. CDR3 DNA sequence: TGTGCCAGCAGCAGGGGACCGGGCTCTGGAAACACCATATATTTT.

In this sample, this clonotype turned up a few times. The chain joins TRBV6-2 or TRBV6-3 to TRBJ1-5; D unclear. CDR1 is MNHEY, CDR2 SVGEGT, per germline. V lost 2 bases and J 7 bases, leaving 15 bases between the germline ends. This CDR3 comprises 15 residues. CDR3 coding DNA: TGTGCCAGCAGTTACGCTGGGAACCAGGTCCAGCCCCAGCATTTT. This encodes CASSYAGNQVQPQHF.

A word on this clonotype: With a much larger clone just one base away, this may be a read error. Given the absence of the conserved phenylalanine or tryptophan at the CDR3 end, a read error is likely. The chain has TRBV15 and TRBJ1-2; possibly TRBD1 for D (5 bases). V lost 0 bases to trimming and J lost 4 bases, with 12 bases between them. The CDR3 has 15 residues. Looked up from germline, CDR1 is LNHNV and CDR2 is YYDKDF (reference sequence). The CDR3 here is CATSRDRGTSYGYTL. CDR3 DNA sequence: TGTGCCACCAGCAGAGATCGGGGGACTTCCTATGGCTACACCCTC.

The gene calls are TRBV7-2 and TRBJ2-3; perhaps D is TRBD1 or TRBD2 (6 bases each). Germline CDR1 is SGHTA and CDR2 is FQGNSA. The CDR3 loop spans 16 amino acids. Trimming left V 5 bases short and J 6 bases short, with 21 bases between. The CDR3 is CASSQRGDTSSDTQYF. The CDR3 DNA sequence: TGTGCCAGCAGCCAGAGGGGGGACACGTCTTCGGATACGCAGTATTTT.

The chain has TRBV9 and TRBJ2-7, with a weak D call TRBD1 (7 bases). This CDR3 contains 15 residues. The germline V gene has CDR1 SGDLS and CDR2 YYNGEE. V dropped 2 bases and J dropped 3 bases, with 15 bases sitting between them. CDR3 sequence reads: CASSVFTGEVYEQYF. The CDR3 coding sequence is TGTGCCAGCAGCGTCTTTACAGGGGAGGTCTACGAGCAGTACTTC.

This clonotype was counted at least ten times. The rearrangement joins TRBV11-2 to TRBJ1-1; possible D gene TRBD1, 5 bases. CDR3 length equals 12 residues. Per germline, CDR1 SGHAT and CDR2 FQNNGV. Trimming cost V 1 base and J 10 bases, with 10 bases left between them. The CDR3 region has the DNA TGTGCCAGCAGCTTAGCGCAGGGTGCAGCTTTCTTT. Residues: CASSLAQGAAFF.

V gene TRBV19 combines with J gene TRBJ1-2, with D possibly being TRBD1 (5 bases). Germline V gene sequence: CDR1 LNHDA, CDR2 SQIVND (reference sequence). This CDR3 spans 16 amino acids. Deletions cut 4 bases from V and 4 bases from J, with 19 bases between. The CDR3, as DNA: TGTGCCAGTAGTAGCCAAAGACAGTCTGATGGCTATGGCTACACCTTC. Translating gives CASSSQRQSDGYGYTF.

This clonotype showed up many times. V usage is TRBV2 and J usage is TRBJ1-3; D remains ambiguous. The CDR3 is 14 residues long. V lost 6 bases and J lost 4, with 13 bases in between. Germline V lookup: CDR1 SNHLY, CDR2 FYNNEI. CDR3 loop: CASRWATEGNTIYF. CDR3 coding DNA: TGTGCCAGCAGATGGGCGACGGAAGGAAACACCATATATTTT.

Concerning this clonotype itself: Possible read error: a much larger clone is one base away. The chain is built from TRBV3-1 and TRBJ1-1; maybe TRBD1 (6 bases). Germline lookup yields CDR1 LGHDT and CDR2 YNNKEL (reference sequence). The CDR3 is 16 residues long. The CDR3 reads CPSSSGQPGSITEAFF. The CDR3 nucleotides read TGTCCCAGCAGTTCAGGACAGCCCGGCAGTATCACTGAAGCTTTCTTT. Supplemented by reference TRBV3-1 and TRBJ1-1, the full variable domain reads DTAVSQTPKYLVTQMGNDKSIKCEQNLGHDTMYWYKQDSKKFLKIMFSYNNKELIINETVPNRFSPKSPDKAHLNLHINSLELGDSAVYFCPSSSGQPGSITEAFFGQGTRLTVV.

This clonotype was detected only a few times. J is TRBJ2-2 and V is TRBV5-1; TRBD2 agrees at 7 bases. Germline V lookup: CDR1 SGHRS, CDR2 YFSETQ. CDR3 length: 14 residues. Germline trimming cut 8 bases from V and 5 bases from J; bases unmatched to any gene: 9. The CDR3 region has the DNA TGCGCCAGTGTGAGCGGGACCGAAACCGGGGAGCTGTTTTTT. Encoded protein: CASVSGTETGELFF. Full variable domain (missing parts from reference TRBV5-1 and TRBJ2-2): KAGVTQTPRYLIKTRGQQVTLSCSPISGHRSVSWYQQTPGQGLQFLFEYFSETQRNKGNFPGRFSGRQFSNSRSEMNVSTLELGDSALYLCASVSGTETGELFFGEGSRLTVL.

V and J are TRBV20-1 and TRBJ2-2, with D unclear. Trimming took off 1 base at V and 2 bases at J, with 14 bases between the two ends. Germline-derived CDR1 and CDR2 are DFQATT and SNEGSKA (reference sequence). This CDR3 has 16 residues. The DNA of the CDR3 is TGCAGTGCTAGAGGGGTGGTGGAAGTAAACACCGGGGAGCTGTTTTTT. This translates into CSARGVVEVNTGELFF.

This clonotype was recorded many times. The chain employs TRBV6-1 and TRBJ1-5; the D gene is possibly TRBD1 (6 bases). V shed 6 bases and J shed 3 bases, with 9 bases lying between them. Per the germline V gene, CDR1 is MNHNS and CDR2 is SASEGT. CDR3 size: 13 residues. The CDR3 DNA reads as TGTGCCAGCAGAGGGACATACAATCAGCCCCAGCATTTT. Residues: CASRGTYNQPQHF.

Note on this clonotype: With a much larger clone just one base away, this may be a read error. V and J are TRBV12-3 or TRBV12-4 and TRBJ1-4; tentatively, D is TRBD1 (6 bases). The V end lost 6 bases, the J end lost 2 bases, and 10 bases lay between the germline ends. The CDR3 extends over 14 amino acids. The CDR3 DNA reads as TGTGCCAGCAGCTGGGGGCAGACTAATGAAAAACTGTTTTTT. Protein sequence: CASSWGQTNEKLFF.

The CDR3 DNA sequence: TGTGCCAGCGGCGAGGGACAGGTCCTTGGTCAGCCCCAGCATTTT. Amino acids: CASGEGQVLGQPQHF. The rearrangement uses TRBV7-8 and TRBJ1-5; 8 nucleotides line up with TRBD1. The CDR3 length is 15 residues. Germline CDR1 and CDR2: SGHVS and FQNEAQ. Trimming removed 8 bases from V and 6 bases from J; junction bases left unmatched: 12.

This clonotype turned up a few times. This rearrangement joins TRBV7-2 to TRBJ1-1; TRBD1 agrees at 8 bases. Germline assignment: CDR1 SGHTA and CDR2 FQGNSA. This CDR3 contains 15 residues. The V and J ends lost 2 bases and 4 bases, in that order; junction bases with no gene match: 6. The chain's CDR3 is CASSLSSGGVTEAFF. CDR3 DNA sequence: TGTGCCAGCAGCTTATCTTCAGGGGGCGTCACTGAAGCTTTCTTT.

CDR3 residues: CASSQEGGGQEKLFF. CDR3 in DNA: TGCGCCAGCAGCCAAGAAGGCGGGGGGCAGGAAAAACTGTTTTTT. This chain links TRBV4-3 with TRBJ1-4, with D possibly matching TRBD1 (6 bases). The CDR3 covers 15 residues. CDR1 LGHNA and CDR2 YSLEER come from the germline V gene. With 0 bases removed from V and 8 bases from J, the gap between germline ends came to 13 bases.

This clonotype was seen ten or more times. CDR3: CASSQGVKNIQYF. The CDR3 coding sequence is TGTGCCAGCAGTCAGGGCGTCAAAAACATTCAGTACTTC. The chain recombines TRBV2 with TRBJ2-4; D perhaps matches TRBD1 (5 bases). Germline CDR1 is SNHLY and CDR2 is FYNNEI. The CDR3 totals 13 residues. The ends were cut back, 5 bases at V and 3 bases at J, with 8 bases in the middle. The full variable domain, with the rest looked up from reference TRBV2 and TRBJ2-4, is EPEVTQTPSHQVTQMGQEVILRCVPISNHLYFYWYRQILGQKVEFLVSFYNNEISEKSEIFDDQFSVERPDGSNFTLKIRSTKLEDSAMYFCASSQGVKNIQYFGAGTRLSVL.

V is TRBV29-1 and J is TRBJ2-7; the D is unclear. With 7 bases removed from V and 0 bases from J, the gap between germline ends came to 7 bases. This CDR3 contains 11 residues. Germline V CDR1 and CDR2: SQVTM, ANQGSEA. The CDR3 DNA reads TGCAGCGGCCAAAGCTCCTACGAGCAGTACTTC. Its protein product is CSGQSSYEQYF.

V usage is TRBV12-3 or TRBV12-4 and J usage is TRBJ2-3; tentative D call: TRBD2 (6 bases). CDR3 length equals 13 residues. The V end lost 6 bases, the J end lost 6 bases, and 13 bases lay between the germline ends. The CDR3 nucleotides read TGTGCCAGCAGGACCGCACGGGGGGATACGCAGTATTTT. Encoded protein: CASRTARGDTQYF.

The chain uses TRBV5-6 and TRBJ1-5, with D possibly matching TRBD1 (6 bases). Germline CDR1 SGHDT, CDR2 YYEEEE. V dropped 4 bases and J dropped 4 bases, with 18 bases sitting between them. This CDR3 spans 16 amino acids. This CDR3 is CASSESVRGLNQPQHF. The CDR3 DNA follows: TGTGCCAGCAGCGAGTCGGTCAGGGGACTTAATCAGCCCCAGCATTTT.